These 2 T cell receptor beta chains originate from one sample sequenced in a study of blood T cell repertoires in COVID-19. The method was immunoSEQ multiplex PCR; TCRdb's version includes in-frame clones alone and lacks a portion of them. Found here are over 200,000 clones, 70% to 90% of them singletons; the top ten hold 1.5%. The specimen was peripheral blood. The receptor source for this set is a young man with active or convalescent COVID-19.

The DNA for the CDR3 is TGTGCCACCAGTGATCCTACAGCAGGGCAGCCCCAGCATTTT. This gives the protein CATSDPTAGQPQHF. The chain links TRBV24-1 to TRBJ1-5; D might be TRBD1 (5 bases). This CDR3 spans 14 amino acids. Germline V CDR1 and CDR2: KGHDR, SFDVKD. V lost 3 bases, J lost 7 bases, and 12 bases lay in between.

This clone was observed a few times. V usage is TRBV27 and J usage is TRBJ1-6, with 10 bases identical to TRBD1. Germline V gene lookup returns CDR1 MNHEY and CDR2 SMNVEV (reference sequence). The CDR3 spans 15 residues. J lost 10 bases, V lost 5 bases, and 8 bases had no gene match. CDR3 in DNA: TGTGCCAGCAGTCCCTCGGGACAGGGGTACTCACCCCTCCACTTT. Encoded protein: CASSPSGQGYSPLHF.